This T cell receptor (beta chain) stems from a study of T cells in Graves' hyperthyroidism and ophthalmopathy (dated by TCRdb to between 2018 and 2021). Context from the whole study: To identify distinguishing TCR V-J signatures, a discovery cohort of 95 to 100 patients was used, comprising 43 with Graves' ophthalmopathy and approximately 57 with stable Graves' hyperthyroidism. Prospective prediction of ophthalmopathy was tested in an independent validation cohort of fewer than 20 hyperthyroidism patients and some 17 patients who later progressed to ophthalmopathy. The 95 to 100 discovery patients were randomly divided into training and test sets at a 7:3 ratio. In addition, the study compared T-cell repertoires in thyroid tissue and in blood from roughly 6 Graves' hyperthyroidism patients. After sampling, hyperthyroidism patients received methimazole starting at 30 mg daily, and ophthalmopathy patients received high-dose intravenous methylprednisolone. The paper describes TCR Vbeta CDR3 sequencing of around 130 peripheral blood samples, made up of some 40 ophthalmopathy patients, 70 to 75 hyperthyroidism patients and approximately 17 progressor patients. Here is what the overall study found, with its caveats: In validation, the model predicted progression to ophthalmopathy with approximately 70% sensitivity and less than 80% specificity, a median of 6.5 months before onset. No statistical method was used to fix the sample size in advance, and group allocation was not hidden from the investigators. In cross-validation, a model built on a 13 V-J signature told ophthalmopathy apart from stable hyperthyroidism with just under 90% sensitivity and roughly 81% specificity, and in testing the same model reached 80%/75%. Most expanded thyroid clonotypes (frequency above 0.001) were also detected in blood, suggesting blood repertoires may reflect thyroid immune responses.

The TCR beta CDR3 regions were amplified from RNA transcripts. For the first round of RT-PCR on the TCR CDR3, the HTBI primer set was used together with the Qiagen OneStep RT-PCR kit. The libraries were constructed in a second round of multiplex PCR and then size-selected and purified. The libraries were sequenced on an Illumina HiSeq2000 using paired-end 100 bp reads. From the authors' description of their analysis: Raw data were processed with SOAPnuke, discarding reads with adapters, uncalled bases, mean Phred below 15, or no exact constant-primer or identifier match. High-quality paired reads were merged using COPE v1.2.5, and each unique nucleotide sequence was defined as a clonotype. MiTCR v1.1 was used to align clonotypes to the IMGT TRBV, TRBD and TRBJ reference segments. The analysis was restricted to V-J combinations with a frequency above 0.0001, which together covered 99% to 99.2% of the repertoires. A TCS score was defined as the ratio of F50 (clonal expansion) to E x V (chaos), with BLOSUM62-based TCRdist applied between CDR3 peptides within each V-J. Welch's t-statistics and random forest reduced several hundred V-J features to roughly 13, which were used in a naive Bayes classifier (R e1071). TCRdb reanalyzed the raw reads on its own, using fastp at Q25 for trimming and MiXCR for clone calling, and kept in-frame beta chains. Entries are consolidated by CDR3 protein sequence, retaining the most common genes and DNA. TCRdb's processing, not the authors', yielded these V and J calls. The sample records hundreds of thousands of distinct CDR3 sequences, about 43% of which are singletons. Of the sample, about 7.9% is held by the ten largest clones.

CDR1 and CDR2 are read off the germline V gene (reference sequence) as LNHNV and YYDKDF. The junction carries 23 bases between V and J, which are trimmed by 2 bases and 0 bases respectively. Its CDR3 holds 21 amino acids, cysteine through phenylalanine. The DNA shown is the 63-base CDR3, in frame from base 1. Stable Graves' hyperthyroidism was defined as the absence of progression to ophthalmopathy over 18 months of follow-up. Hyperthyroidism patients were aged 18 to 65 years and newly diagnosed, with disease duration of less than 2 months. Exclusion was applied to patients with uncontrolled infections, other autoimmune diseases, pregnancy or lactation. Diagnoses were established on the basis of clinical symptoms, serum thyroxine and TRAb, thyroid ultrasound, and orbital computed tomography. Total RNA was extracted with Trizol reagent, and quality was checked on an Agilent 2100 Bioanalyzer. With regard to this clonotype: What antigen it recognizes has not been identified. No base quality information exists; no much larger clone differs at one position.

What was sequenced was peripheral blood or thyroid tissue (not recorded which). The rearranged segments are TRBV15 and TRBJ2-6; matching of 6 bases hints at TRBD2 as the D gene. The TCR originated in a woman aged 18 to 35 with Graves' hyperthyroidism. Donor details come from another sample of the same person, matched by shared clones. The nucleotide sequence reads TGTGCCACCAGCAGACTTCTCGGGGGAAGGGCCCAAGGCTCTGGGGCCAACGTCCTGACTTTC. Its protein product is CATSRLLGGRAQGSGANVLTF. The variable domain in full, with residues beyond the CDR3 obtained from the reference TRBV15 and TRBJ2-6 genes, is DAMVIQNPRYQVTQFGKPVTLSCSQTLNHNVMYWYQQKSSQAPKLLFHYYDKDFNNEADTPDNFQSRRPNTSFCFLDIRSPGLGDTAMYLCATSRLLGGRAQGSGANVLTFGAGSRLTVL.